This T cell receptor (beta chain) was observed in a study of T-cell memory formation after mild COVID-19. About the research overall: There were largely donor-specific TCR clusters. Overall study findings and caveats: Balance between CD4 and CD8 was seen in clones contracting day 15 to 85, and a CD4+ lean was seen in later expanders. Pre-infection memory contained some responding clones, which suggested that cross-reactive memory had joined.

Trimming stripped 4 bases from V and 3 bases from J, with 16 bases between. Looked up from germline, CDR1 is GTSNPN and CDR2 is SVGIG (reference sequence). The length of the CDR3 is 14 residues. A word on this clonotype: No antigen is known for it.

Barcoded TCR alpha and TCR beta cDNA libraries with UMIs came from 5'RACE using constant-segment primers. MiXCR, run by TCRdb on the 5' RACE reads, gives a single entry per CDR3 protein. The sample shows 350,000 to 450,000 distinct CDR3 sequences, roughly 24% of them seen only once. The chain employs TRBV30 and TRBJ2-7; TRBD2 is a possible D gene (6 bases). The clonotype was recovered from an adult woman who had mild COVID-19 (a few samples of this study predate the infection). Cell type and time point are not known. The sample taken for sequencing was PBMCs or a T cell subset sorted from them (not recorded which). DNA of the CDR3: TGTGCCTGGAAGTTATGGACGGGGGACTACGAGCAGTACTTC. It encodes CAWKLWTGDYEQYF.